This T cell receptor beta chain was found in a study of T cells after yellow fever vaccination. Study observations and caveats: Reappearing after the booster were most of the clones from primary vaccination (about 96% CD4, 85% to 90% CD8). The CD4 and CD8 compartments had a small share of their clonotypes in common.

CDR3 length: 15 amino acids. Germline V gene data show CDR1 as SEHNR and CDR2 as FQNEAQ (reference sequence). V was pared by 3 bases and J by 1 base, with 12 bases between. In making TCR cDNA, 5'RACE template switching added a universal primer site and UMIs to it. TCRdb independently ran MiXCR on the 5' RACE reads; one entry per CDR3 protein. The table lists around 530,000 distinct CDR3 sequences, around a sixth of them singletons, with around 15% in the top ten. A word on this clonotype: Its matching antigen is unknown.

The sequences come from PBMCs, collected 5 days after the first yellow fever vaccination. This chain joins TRBV7-9 and TRBJ1-1; D is uncertain. This TCR derives from a man between 18 and 35 years old who received the YFV17D yellow fever vaccine. CDR3 amino acids: CASSLGSMENTEAFF. CDR3 bases: TGTGCCAGCAGCTTGGGCAGTATGGAGAACACTGAAGCTTTCTTT.